This TCR beta chain was captured by sequencing in a study of Ad26.COV2.S vaccination and SARS-CoV-2 variants. Across the whole study: In the study, Ad26.COV2.S was injected intramuscularly once, or twice 56 days apart.

The method was immunoSEQ multiplex PCR; TCRdb's version includes in-frame clones alone and lacks a portion of them. This table holds a few hundred thousand clones, roughly 90% found once. Study results and limitations: Considerable breadth of spike-specific CD8+ and CD4+ T cell responses has reportedly been documented following vaccination. Non-spike TCR breadth was similar in vaccine and placebo recipients.

The CDR3 length is 11 residues. The V end was cut by 7 bases, the J end by 7 bases, with 8 bases between. Noted treatment: approximately 18 received Ad26.COV2.S at low or high dose, single or two shots; 5 received placebo; per-sample allocation not given. Following the first vaccine or placebo injection, samples were taken on day 63. Concerning this clone itself: What it binds is unknown.

The rearrangement uses TRBV12-3 or TRBV12-4 and TRBJ2-1, with D uncertain. The sequencing used peripheral blood, collected in a trial of Ad26.COV2.S vaccine versus placebo. The TCR sequence derives from a person between 18 and 65 years old who received the Ad26.COV2.S COVID-19 vaccine or a placebo. The CDR3 DNA sequence: TGTGCCAGCATCAATAGGAATGAGCAGTTCTTC. As protein: CASINRNEQFF.